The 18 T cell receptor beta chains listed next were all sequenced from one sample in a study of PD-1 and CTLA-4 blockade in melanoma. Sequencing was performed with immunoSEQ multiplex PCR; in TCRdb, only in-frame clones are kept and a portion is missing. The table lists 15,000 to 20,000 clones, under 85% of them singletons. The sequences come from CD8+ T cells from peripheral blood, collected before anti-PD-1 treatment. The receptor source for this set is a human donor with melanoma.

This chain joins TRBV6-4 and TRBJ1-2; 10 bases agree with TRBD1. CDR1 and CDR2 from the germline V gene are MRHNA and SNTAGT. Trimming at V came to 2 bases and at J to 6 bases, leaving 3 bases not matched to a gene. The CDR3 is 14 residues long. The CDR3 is CASSDATGGHGYTF. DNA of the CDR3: TGTGCCAGCAGTGACGCGACAGGGGGCCATGGCTACACCTTC.

CDR3 residues: CASSSFRVKGYTF. The CDR3 bases are TGTGCCAGCAGTTCCTTCAGGGTTAAGGGCTACACCTTC. This sequence joins TRBV12-3 or TRBV12-4 and TRBJ1-2; D possibly corresponds to TRBD1 (5 bases). The CDR3 contains 13 residues. Deletions cut 4 bases from V and 8 bases from J, with 14 bases between.

CDR3 sequence: CASSLSGFSSYNEQFF. In DNA, the CDR3 is TGTGCCAGCAGTTTATCTGGGTTTTCGTCCTACAATGAGCAGTTCTTC. This chain connects TRBV28 to TRBJ2-1; D remains unclear. V dropped 1 base and J dropped 1 base, with 11 bases sitting between them. Germline CDR1 and CDR2: MDHEN and SYDVKM. The CDR3 spans 16 residues.

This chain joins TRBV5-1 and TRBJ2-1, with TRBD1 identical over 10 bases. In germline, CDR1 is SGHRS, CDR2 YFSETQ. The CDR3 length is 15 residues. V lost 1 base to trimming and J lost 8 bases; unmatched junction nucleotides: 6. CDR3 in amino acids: CASSLWDRGPDEQFF. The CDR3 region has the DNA TGCGCCAGCAGCTTGTGGGACAGGGGCCCGGATGAGCAGTTCTTC.

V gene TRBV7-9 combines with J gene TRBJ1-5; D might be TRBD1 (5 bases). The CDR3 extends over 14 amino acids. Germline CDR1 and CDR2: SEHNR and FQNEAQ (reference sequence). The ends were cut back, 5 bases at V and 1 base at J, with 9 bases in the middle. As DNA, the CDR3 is TGTGCCAGCAGCCCACGGGGCAGCAATCAGCCCCAGCATTTT. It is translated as CASSPRGSNQPQHF.

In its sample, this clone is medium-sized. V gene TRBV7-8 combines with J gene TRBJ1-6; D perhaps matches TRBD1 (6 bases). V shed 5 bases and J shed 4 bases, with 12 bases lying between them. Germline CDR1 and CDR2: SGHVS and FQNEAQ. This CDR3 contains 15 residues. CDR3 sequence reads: CASSNGRGYNSPLHF. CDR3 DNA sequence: TGTGCCAGCAGCAACGGCAGGGGATATAATTCACCCCTCCACTTT.

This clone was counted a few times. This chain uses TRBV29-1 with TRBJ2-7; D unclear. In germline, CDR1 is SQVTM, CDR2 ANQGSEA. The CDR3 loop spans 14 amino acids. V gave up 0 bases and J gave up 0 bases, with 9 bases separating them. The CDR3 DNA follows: TGCAGCGTTGAAGATCAAAGAGGCTCCTACGAGCAGTACTTC. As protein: CSVEDQRGSYEQYF.

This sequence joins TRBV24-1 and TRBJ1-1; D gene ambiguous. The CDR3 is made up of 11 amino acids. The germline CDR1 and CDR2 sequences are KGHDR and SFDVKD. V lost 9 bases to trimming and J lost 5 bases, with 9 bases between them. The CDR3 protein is CATVWGTEAFF. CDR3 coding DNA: TGTGCCACCGTTTGGGGAACTGAAGCTTTCTTT.

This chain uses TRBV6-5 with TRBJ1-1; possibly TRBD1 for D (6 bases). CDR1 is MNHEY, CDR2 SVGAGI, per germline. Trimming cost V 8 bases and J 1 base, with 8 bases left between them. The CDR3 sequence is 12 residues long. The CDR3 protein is CASGGQNTEAFF. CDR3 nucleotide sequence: TGTGCCAGCGGGGGGCAGAACACTGAAGCTTTCTTT.

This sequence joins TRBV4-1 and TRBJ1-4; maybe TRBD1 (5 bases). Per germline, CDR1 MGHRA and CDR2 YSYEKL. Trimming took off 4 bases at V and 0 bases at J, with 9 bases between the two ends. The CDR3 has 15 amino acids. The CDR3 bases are TGCGCCAGCAGCCGGGGGGATCCAACTAATGAAAAACTGTTTTTT. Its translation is CASSRGDPTNEKLFF.

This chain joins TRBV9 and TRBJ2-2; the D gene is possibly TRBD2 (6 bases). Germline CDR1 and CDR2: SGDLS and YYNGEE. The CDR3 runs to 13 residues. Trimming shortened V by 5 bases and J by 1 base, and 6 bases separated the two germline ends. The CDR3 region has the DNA TGTGCCAGCAGGGGACTGAACACCGGGGAGCTGTTTTTT. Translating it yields CASRGLNTGELFF.

CDR3 region: CSVEWRGQGYNEQFF. For the CDR3, the DNA is TGCAGCGTTGAATGGCGGGGACAGGGCTACAATGAGCAGTTCTTC. The chain links TRBV29-1 to TRBJ2-1; the match to TRBD1 covers 9 bases. The ends lost 2 bases at V and 3 bases at J; junction bases unmatched: 5. The CDR3 is made up of 15 amino acids. CDR1 SQVTM and CDR2 ANQGSEA come from the germline V gene.

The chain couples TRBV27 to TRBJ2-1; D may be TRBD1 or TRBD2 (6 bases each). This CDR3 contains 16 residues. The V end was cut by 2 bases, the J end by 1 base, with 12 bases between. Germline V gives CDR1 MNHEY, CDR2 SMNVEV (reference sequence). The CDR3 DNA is TGTGCCAGCAGTTTAACAGGGACTCCTTCCTACAATGAGCAGTTCTTC. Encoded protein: CASSLTGTPSYNEQFF.

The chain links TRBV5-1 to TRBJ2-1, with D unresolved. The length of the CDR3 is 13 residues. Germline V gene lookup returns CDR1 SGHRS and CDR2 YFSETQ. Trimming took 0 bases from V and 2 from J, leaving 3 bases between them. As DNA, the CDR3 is TGCGCCAGCAGCTTGGACACCTACAATGAGCAGTTCTTC. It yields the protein CASSLDTYNEQFF.

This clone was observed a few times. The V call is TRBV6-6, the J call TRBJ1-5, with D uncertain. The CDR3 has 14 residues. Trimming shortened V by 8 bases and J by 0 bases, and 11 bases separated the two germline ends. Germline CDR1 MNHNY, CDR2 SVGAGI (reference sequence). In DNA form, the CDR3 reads TGTGCCAGCGGAACAGAGAATAGCAATCAGCCCCAGCATTTT. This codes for CASGTENSNQPQHF.

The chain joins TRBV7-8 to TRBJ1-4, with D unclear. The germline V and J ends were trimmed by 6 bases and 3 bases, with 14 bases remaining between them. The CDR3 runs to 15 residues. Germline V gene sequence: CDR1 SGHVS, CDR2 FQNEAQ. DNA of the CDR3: TGTGCCAGCAGTCTGGGAGGCATAGCTAATGAAAAACTGTTTTTT. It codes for CASSLGGIANEKLFF. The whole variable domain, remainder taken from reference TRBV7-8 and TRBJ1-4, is GAGVSQSPRYKVAKRGQDVALRCDPISGHVSLFWYQQALGQGPEFLTYFQNEAQLDKSGLPSDRFFAERPEGSVSTLKIQRTQQEDSAVYLCASSLGGIANEKLFFGSGTQLSVL.

The CDR3 protein is CASSLNQGVTEAFF. DNA of the CDR3: TGTGCCAGCAGTTTAAACCAGGGGGTCACTGAAGCTTTCTTT. The rearrangement links TRBV27 to TRBJ1-1, with 7 positions matching TRBD1. This CDR3 spans 14 amino acids. Germline CDR1 reads MNHEY; CDR2 reads SMNVEV (reference sequence). V shed 2 bases and J 4 bases; nucleotides not matched to a gene: 4.

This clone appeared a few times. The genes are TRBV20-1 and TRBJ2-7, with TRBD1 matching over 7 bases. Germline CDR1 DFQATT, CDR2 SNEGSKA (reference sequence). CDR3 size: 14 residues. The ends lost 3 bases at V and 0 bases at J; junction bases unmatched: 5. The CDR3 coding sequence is TGCAGTGCTAGTGGGGACAGAAGCTCCTACGAGCAGTACTTC. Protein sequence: CSASGDRSSYEQYF.